This T cell receptor beta chain was captured in a study of blood T cell repertoires in COVID-19. Profiled with immunoSEQ multiplex PCR; TCRdb holds only in-frame clones, not every one. Here the sample spans roughly 250,000 clones, approximately 90% being singletons. Germline loops: CDR1 LGHDT, CDR2 YNNKEL (reference sequence). V dropped 0 bases and J dropped 5 bases, with 13 bases sitting between them. CDR3 size: 15 residues. The rearrangement links TRBV3-1 (or the pseudogene TRBV3-2) to TRBJ1-1; D possibly corresponds to TRBD1 (5 bases). This TCR was recovered from a man aged 30-40 years with acute or convalescent COVID-19. Source material: peripheral blood. CDR3 nucleotides: TGTGCCAGCAGCCAAGAGGGAAGCGGGGGGACTGAAGCTTTCTTT. Its translation: CASSQEGSGGTEAFF.